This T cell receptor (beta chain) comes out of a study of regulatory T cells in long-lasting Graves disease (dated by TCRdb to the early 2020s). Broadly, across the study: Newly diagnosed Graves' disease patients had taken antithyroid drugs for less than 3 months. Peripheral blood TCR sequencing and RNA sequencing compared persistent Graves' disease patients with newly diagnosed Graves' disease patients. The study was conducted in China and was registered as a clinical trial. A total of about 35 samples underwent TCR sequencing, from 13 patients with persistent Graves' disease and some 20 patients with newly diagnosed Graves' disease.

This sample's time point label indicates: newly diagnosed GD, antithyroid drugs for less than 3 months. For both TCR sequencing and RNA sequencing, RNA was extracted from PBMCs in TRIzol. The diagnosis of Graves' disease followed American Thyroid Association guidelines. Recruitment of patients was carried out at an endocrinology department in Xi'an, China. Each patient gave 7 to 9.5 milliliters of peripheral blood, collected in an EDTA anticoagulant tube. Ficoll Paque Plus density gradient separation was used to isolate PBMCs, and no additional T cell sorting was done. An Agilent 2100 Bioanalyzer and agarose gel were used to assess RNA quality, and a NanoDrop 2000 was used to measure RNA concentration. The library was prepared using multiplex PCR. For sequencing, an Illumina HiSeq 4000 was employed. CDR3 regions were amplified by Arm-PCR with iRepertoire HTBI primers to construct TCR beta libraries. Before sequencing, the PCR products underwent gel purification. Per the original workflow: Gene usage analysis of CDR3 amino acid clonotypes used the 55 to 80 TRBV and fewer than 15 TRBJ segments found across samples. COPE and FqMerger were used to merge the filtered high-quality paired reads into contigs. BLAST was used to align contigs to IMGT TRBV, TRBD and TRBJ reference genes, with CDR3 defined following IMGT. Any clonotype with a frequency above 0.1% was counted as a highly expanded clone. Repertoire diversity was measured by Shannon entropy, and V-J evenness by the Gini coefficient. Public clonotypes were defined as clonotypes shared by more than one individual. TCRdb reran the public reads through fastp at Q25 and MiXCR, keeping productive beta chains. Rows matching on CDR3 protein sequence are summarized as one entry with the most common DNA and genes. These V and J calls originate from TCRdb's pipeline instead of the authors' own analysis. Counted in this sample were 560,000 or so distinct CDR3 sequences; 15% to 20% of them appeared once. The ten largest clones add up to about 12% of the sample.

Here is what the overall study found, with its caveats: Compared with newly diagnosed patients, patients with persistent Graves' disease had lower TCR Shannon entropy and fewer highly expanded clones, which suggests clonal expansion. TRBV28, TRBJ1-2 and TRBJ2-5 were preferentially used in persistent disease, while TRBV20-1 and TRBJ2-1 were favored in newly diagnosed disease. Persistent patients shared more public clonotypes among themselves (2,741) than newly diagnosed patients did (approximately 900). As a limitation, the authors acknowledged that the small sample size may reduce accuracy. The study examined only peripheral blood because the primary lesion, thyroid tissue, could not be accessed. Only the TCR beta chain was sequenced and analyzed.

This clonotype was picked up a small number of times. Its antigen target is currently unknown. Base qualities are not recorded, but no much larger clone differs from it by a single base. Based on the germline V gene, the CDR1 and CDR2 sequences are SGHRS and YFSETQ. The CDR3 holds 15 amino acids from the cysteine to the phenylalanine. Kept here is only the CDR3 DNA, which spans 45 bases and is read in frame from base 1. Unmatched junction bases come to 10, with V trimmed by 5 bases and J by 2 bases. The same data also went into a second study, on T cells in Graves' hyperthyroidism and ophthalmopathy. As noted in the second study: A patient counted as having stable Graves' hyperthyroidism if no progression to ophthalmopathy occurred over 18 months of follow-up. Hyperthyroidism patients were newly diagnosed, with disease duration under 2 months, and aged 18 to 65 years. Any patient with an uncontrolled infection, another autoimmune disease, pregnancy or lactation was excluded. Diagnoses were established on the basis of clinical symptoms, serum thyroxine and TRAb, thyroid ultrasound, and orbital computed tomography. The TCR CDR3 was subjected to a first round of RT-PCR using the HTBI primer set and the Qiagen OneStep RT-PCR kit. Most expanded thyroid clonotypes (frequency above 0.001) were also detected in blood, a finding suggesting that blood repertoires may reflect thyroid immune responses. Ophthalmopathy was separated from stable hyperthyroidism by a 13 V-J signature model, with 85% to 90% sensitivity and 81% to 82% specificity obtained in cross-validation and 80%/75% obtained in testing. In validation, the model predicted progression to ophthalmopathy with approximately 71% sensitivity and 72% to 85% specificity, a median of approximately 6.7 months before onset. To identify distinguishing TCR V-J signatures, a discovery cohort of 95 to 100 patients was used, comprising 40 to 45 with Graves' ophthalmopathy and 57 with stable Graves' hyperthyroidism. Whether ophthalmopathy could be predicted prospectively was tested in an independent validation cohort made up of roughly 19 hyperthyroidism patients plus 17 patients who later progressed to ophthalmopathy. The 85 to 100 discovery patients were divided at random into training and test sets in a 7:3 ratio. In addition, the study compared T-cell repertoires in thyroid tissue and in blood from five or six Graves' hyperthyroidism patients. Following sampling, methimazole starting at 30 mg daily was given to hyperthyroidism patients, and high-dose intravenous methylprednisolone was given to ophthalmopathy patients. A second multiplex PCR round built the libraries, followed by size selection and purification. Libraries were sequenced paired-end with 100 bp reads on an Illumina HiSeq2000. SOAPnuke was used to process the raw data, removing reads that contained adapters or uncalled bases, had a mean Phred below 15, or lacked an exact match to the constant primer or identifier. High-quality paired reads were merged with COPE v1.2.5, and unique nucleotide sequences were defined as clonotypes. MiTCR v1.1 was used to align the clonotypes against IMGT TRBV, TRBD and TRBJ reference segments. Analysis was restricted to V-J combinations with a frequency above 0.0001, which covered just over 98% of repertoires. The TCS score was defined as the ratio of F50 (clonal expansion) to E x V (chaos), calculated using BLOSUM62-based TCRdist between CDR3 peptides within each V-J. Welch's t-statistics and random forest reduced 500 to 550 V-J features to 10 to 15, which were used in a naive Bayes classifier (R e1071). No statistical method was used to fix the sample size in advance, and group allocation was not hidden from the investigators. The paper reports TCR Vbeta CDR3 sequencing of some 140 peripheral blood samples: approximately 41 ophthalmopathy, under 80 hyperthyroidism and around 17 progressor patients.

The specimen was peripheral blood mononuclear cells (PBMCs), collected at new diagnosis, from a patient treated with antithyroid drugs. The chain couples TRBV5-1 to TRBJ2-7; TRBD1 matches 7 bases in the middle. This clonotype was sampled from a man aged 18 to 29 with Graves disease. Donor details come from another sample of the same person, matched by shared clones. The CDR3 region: CASRARDSPTYEQYF. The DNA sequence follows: TGCGCCAGCAGGGCTCGGGACAGCCCCACCTACGAGCAGTACTTC. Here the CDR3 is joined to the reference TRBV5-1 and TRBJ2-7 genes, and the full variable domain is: KAGVTQTPRYLIKTRGQQVTLSCSPISGHRSVSWYQQTPGQGLQFLFEYFSETQRNKGNFPGRFSGRQFSNSRSEMNVSTLELGDSALYLCASRARDSPTYEQYFGPGTRLTVT.